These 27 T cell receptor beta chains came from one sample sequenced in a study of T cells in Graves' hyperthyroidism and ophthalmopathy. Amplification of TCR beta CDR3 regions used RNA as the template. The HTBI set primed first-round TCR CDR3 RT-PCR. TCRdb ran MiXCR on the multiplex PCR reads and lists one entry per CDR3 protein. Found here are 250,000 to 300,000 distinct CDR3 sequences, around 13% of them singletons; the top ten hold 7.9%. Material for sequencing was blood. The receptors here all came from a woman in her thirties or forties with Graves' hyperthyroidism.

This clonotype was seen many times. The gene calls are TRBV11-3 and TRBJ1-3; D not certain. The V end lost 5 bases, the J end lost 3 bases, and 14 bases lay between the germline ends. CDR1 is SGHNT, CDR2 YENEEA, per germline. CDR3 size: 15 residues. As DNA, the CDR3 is TGTGCCAGCAGCCCCGACGCGAACCTTGGAAACACCATATATTTT. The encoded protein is CASSPDANLGNTIYF.

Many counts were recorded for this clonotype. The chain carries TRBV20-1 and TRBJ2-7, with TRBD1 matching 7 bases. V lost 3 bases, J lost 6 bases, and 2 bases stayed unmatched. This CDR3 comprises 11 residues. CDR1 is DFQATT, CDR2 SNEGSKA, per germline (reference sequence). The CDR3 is CSARTGFEQYF. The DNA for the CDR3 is TGCAGTGCTAGGACAGGGTTCGAGCAGTACTTC.

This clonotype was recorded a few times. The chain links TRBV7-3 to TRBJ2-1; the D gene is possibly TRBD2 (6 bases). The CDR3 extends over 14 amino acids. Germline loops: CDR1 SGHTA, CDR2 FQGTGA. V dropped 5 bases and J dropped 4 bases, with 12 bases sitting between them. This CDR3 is CASSPAAGYNEQFF. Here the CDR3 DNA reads TGTGCCAGCAGCCCCGCGGCGGGGTACAATGAGCAGTTCTTC.

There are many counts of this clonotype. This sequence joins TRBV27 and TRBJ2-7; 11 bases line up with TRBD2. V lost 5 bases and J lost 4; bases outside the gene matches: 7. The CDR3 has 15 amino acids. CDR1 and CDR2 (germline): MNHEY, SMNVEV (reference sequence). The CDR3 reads CASSPGTSGKYEQYF. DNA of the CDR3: TGTGCCAGCAGTCCCGGGACTAGCGGAAAATACGAGCAGTACTTC.

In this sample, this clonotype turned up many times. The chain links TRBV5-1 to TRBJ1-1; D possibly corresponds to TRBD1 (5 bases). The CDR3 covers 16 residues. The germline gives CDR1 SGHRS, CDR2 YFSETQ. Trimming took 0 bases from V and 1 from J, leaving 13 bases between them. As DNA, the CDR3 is TGCGCCAGCAGCTTGGCCTTGGGGCGTGGGAACACTGAAGCTTTCTTT. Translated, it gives CASSLALGRGNTEAFF.

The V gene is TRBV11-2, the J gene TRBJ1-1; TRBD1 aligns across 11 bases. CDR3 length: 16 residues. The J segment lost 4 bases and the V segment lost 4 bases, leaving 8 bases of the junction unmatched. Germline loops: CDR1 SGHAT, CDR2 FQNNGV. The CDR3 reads CASSSIGQGASTEAFF. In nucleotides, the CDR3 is TGTGCCAGCAGCTCGATAGGACAGGGGGCGAGCACTGAAGCTTTCTTT.

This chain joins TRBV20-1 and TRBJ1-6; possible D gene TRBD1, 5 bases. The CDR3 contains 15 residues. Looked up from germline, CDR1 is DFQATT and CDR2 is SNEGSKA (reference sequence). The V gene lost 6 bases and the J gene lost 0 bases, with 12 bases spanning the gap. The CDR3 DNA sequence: TGCAGTGCGGGGCCAGGCGGCTCCTATAATTCACCCCTCCACTTT. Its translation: CSAGPGGSYNSPLHF.

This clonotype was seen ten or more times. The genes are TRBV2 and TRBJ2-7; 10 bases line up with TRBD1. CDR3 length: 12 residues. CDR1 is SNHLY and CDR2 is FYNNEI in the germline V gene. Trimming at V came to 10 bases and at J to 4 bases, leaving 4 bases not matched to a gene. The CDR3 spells CANRDRGYEQYF. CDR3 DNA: TGTGCCAACCGGGACAGGGGTTACGAGCAGTACTTC.

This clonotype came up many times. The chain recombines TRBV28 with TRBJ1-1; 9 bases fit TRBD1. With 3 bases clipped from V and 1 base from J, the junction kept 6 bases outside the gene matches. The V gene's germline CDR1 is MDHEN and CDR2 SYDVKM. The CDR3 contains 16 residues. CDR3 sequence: CASSFGDRGTNTEAFF. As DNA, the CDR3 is TGTGCCAGCAGTTTTGGAGACAGGGGGACGAACACTGAAGCTTTCTTT.

The chain's CDR3 is CASSYSALAGADTQYF. The CDR3 DNA sequence: TGTGCCAGCAGTTACTCGGCGCTAGCGGGGGCAGATACGCAGTATTTT. The chain employs TRBV6-2 or TRBV6-3 and TRBJ2-3; TRBD2 agrees at 10 bases. The CDR3 spans 16 residues. Per germline, CDR1 MNHEY and CDR2 SVGEGT. Trimming cost V 0 bases and J 4 bases; bases outside gene matches: 4.

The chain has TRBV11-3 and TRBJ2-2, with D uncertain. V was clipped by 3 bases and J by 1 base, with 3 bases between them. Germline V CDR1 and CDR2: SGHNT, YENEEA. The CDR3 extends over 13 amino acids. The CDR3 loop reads CASSFENTGELFF. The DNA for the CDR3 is TGTGCCAGCAGCTTTGAGAACACCGGGGAGCTGTTTTTT. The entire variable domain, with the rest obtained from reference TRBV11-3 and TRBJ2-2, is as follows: EAGVVQSPRYKIIEKKQPVAFWCNPISGHNTLYWYLQNLGQGPELLIRYENEEAVDDSQLPKDRFSAERLKGVDSTLKIQPAELGDSAVYLCASSFENTGELFFGEGSRLTVL.

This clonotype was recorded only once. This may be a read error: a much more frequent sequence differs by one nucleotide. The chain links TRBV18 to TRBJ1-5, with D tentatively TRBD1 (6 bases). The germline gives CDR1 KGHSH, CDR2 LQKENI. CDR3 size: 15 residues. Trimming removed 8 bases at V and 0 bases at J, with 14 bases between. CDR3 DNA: TGTGCCAGCGCATCGGGACAAAATAGCAATCAGCCCCAGCATTTT. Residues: CASASGQNSNQPQHF.

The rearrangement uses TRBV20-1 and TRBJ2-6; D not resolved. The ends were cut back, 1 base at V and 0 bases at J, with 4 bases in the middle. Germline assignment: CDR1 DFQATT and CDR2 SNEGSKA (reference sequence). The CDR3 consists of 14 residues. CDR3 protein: CSARGSSGANVLTF. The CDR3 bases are TGCAGTGCTAGAGGGTCCTCTGGGGCCAACGTCCTGACTTTC.

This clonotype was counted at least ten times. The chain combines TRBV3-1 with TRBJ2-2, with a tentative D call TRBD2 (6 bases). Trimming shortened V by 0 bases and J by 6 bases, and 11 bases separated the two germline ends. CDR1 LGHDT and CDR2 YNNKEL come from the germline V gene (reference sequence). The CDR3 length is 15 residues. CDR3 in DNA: TGTGCCAGCAGCCAAGATCTTCCTAGCGCCGGGGAGCTGTTTTTT. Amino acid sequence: CASSQDLPSAGELFF. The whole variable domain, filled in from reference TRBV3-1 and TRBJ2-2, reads DTAVSQTPKYLVTQMGNDKSIKCEQNLGHDTMYWYKQDSKKFLKIMFSYNNKELIINETVPNRFSPKSPDKAHLNLHINSLELGDSAVYFCASSQDLPSAGELFFGEGSRLTVL.

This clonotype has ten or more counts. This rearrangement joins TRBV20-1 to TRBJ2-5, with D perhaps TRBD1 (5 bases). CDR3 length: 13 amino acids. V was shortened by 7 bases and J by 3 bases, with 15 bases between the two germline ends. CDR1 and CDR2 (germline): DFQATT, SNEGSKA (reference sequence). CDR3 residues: CSGVDIPKETQYF. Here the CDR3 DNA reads TGCAGTGGGGTGGACATTCCCAAAGAGACCCAGTACTTC.

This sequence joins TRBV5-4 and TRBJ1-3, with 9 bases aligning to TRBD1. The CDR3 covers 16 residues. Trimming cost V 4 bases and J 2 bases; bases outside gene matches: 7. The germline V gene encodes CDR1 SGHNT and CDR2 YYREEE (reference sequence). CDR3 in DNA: TGTGCCAGCAGCACCTCTAGGACAGGGGCTGGAAACACCATATATTTT. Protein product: CASSTSRTGAGNTIYF.

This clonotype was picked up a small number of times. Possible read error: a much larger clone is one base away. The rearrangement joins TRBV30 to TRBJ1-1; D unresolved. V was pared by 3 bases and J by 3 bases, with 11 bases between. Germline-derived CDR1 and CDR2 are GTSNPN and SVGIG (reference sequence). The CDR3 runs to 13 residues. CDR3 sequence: CAWSRFEDTEAFF. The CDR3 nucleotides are TGTGCCTGGAGCCGATTTGAGGACACTGAAGCTTTCTTT.

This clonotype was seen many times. This CDR3 reads CASSRTTQSSGNTIYF. In nucleotides, the CDR3 is TGTGCCAGCAGCCGGACAACTCAGAGCTCTGGAAACACCATATATTTT. The chain joins TRBV7-6 to TRBJ1-3; D possibly corresponds to TRBD1 (5 bases). The V and J ends lost 5 bases and 0 bases respectively, with 14 bases between them. There are 16 residues in the CDR3. Germline V CDR1 and CDR2: SGHVS, FNYEAQ. Full variable domain (remainder filled in from reference TRBV7-6 and TRBJ1-3): GAGVSQSPRYKVTKRGQDVALRCDPISGHVSLYWYRQALGQGPEFLTYFNYEAQQDKSGLPNDRFSAERPEGSISTLTIQRTEQRDSAMYRCASSRTTQSSGNTIYFGEGSWLTVV.

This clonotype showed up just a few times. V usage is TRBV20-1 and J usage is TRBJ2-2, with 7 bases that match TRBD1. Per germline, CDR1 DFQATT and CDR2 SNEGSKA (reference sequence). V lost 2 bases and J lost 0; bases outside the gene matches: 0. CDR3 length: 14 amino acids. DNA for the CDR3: TGCAGTGCTAGACAGGGGGCGAACACCGGGGAGCTGTTTTTT. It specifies CSARQGANTGELFF.

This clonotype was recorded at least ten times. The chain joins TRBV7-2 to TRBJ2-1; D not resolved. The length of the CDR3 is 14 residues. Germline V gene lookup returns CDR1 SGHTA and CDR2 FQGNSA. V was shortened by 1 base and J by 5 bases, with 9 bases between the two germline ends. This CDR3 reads CASSLGGLDNEQFF. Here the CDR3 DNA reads TGTGCCAGCAGCTTAGGTGGGCTAGACAATGAGCAGTTCTTC.

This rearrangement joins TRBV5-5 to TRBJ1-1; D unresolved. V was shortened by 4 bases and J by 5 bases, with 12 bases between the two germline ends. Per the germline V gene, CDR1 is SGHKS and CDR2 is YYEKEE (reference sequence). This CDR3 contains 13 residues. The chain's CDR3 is CASSAVDKTEAFF. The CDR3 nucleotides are TGTGCCAGCAGCGCAGTGGATAAGACTGAAGCTTTCTTT.

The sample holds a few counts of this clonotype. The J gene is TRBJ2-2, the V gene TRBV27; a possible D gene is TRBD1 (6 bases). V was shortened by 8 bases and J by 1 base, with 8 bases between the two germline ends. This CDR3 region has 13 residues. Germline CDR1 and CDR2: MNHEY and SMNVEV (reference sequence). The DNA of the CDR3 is TGTGCCAGCGGGACACGGAACACCGGGGAGCTGTTTTTT. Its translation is CASGTRNTGELFF.

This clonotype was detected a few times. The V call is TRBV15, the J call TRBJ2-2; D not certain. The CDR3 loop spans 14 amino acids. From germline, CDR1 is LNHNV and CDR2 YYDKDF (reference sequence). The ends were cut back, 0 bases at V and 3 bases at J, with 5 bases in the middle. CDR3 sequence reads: CATSRERHTGELFF. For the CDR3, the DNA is TGTGCCACCAGCAGAGAACGGCACACCGGGGAGCTGTTTTTT.

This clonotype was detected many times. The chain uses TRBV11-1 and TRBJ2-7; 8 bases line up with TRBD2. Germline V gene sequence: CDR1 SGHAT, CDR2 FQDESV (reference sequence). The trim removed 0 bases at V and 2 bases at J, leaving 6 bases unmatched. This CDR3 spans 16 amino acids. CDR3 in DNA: TGTGCCAGCAGCTTAGCGCGGGTTAGCGGGACCTACGAGCAGTACTTC. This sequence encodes CASSLARVSGTYEQYF.

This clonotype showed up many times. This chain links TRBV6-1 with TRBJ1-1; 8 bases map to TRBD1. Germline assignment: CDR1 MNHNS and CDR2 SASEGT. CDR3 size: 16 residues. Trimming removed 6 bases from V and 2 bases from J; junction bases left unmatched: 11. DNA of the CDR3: TGTGCCAGCAGGCATGGCAGGGGGCATGGAAACACTGAAGCTTTCTTT. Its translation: CASRHGRGHGNTEAFF.

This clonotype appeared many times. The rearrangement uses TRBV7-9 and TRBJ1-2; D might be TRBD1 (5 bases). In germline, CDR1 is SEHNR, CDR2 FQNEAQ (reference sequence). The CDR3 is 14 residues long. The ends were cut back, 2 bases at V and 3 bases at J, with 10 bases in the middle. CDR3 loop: CASSLTGSYYGYTF. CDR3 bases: TGTGCCAGCAGCTTAACAGGTAGCTACTATGGCTACACCTTC.

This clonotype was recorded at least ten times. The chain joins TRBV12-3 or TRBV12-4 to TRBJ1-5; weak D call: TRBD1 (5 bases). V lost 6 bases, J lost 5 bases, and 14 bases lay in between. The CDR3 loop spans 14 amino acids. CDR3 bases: TGTGCCAGCAGCCCCTCAGGGTGGGATCAGCCCCAGCATTTT. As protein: CASSPSGWDQPQHF.